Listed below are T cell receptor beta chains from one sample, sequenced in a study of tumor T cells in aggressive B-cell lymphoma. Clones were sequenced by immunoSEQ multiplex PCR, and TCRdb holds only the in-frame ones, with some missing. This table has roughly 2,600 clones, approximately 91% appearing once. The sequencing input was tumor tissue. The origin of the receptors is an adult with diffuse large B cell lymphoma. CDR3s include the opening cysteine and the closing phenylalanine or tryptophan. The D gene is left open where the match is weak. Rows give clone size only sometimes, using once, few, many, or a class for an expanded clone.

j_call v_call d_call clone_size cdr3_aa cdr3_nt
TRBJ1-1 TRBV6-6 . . CASSYSLGGTEAFF TGTGCCAGCAGTTACTCCCTCGGGGGAACTGAAGCTTTCTTT
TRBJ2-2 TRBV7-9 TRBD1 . CASSPRTGTGELFF TGTGCCAGCAGCCCGAGGACAGGTACCGGGGAGCTGTTTTTT
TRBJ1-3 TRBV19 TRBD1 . CASITKQGFGNTIYF TGTGCCAGTATCACAAAACAGGGGTTCGGAAACACCATATATTTT
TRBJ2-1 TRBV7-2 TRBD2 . CASSLFGAGANNEQFF TGTGCCAGCAGCTTATTTGGAGCGGGAGCTAACAATGAGCAGTTCTTC
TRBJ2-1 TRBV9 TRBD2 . CASSVDPSGGLHNEQFF TGTGCCAGCAGCGTAGACCCTAGCGGGGGGCTCCACAATGAGCAGTTCTTC
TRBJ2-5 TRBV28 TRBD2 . CASRGVAGGGETQYF TGTGCCAGCCGTGGGGTAGCGGGGGGGGGAGAGACCCAGTACTTC
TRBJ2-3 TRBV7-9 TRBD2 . CASSLSAGETDTQYF TGTGCCAGCAGCTTATCAGCGGGAGAAACAGATACGCAGTATTTT
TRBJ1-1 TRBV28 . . CAIQDYAEAFF TGTGCCATCCAGGATTACGCTGAAGCTTTCTTT
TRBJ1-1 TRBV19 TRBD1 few CASVETGKYTEAFF TGTGCCAGTGTTGAGACAGGGAAATACACTGAAGCTTTCTTT
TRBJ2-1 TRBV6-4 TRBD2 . CASSILAGGGNEQFF TGTGCCAGCAGTATACTAGCGGGGGGAGGAAATGAGCAGTTCTTC
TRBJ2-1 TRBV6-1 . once CASSSRGSYNEQFF TGTGCCAGCAGCTCGAGGGGGTCCTACAATGAGCAGTTCTTC
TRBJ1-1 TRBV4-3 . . CASSSVMNTEAFF TGCGCCAGCAGCTCAGTGATGAACACTGAAGCTTTCTTT
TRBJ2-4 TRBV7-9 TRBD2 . CASSPTSGGPGRKNIQYF TGTGCCAGCAGCCCCACTAGCGGGGGGCCGGGGAGGAAAAACATTCAGTACTTC
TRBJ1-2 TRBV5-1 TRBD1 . CASSPTGVLRYGYTF TGCGCCAGCAGTCCGACAGGGGTCCTTCGGTATGGCTACACCTTC
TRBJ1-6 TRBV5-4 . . CASSLTGGEGAGSPLHF TGTGCCAGCAGCTTGACCGGGGGGGAAGGAGCTGGATCACCCCTCCACTTT
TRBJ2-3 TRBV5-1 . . CASSRTGAEKGDTQYF TGCGCCAGCAGCCGTACTGGAGCGGAGAAGGGAGATACGCAGTATTTT
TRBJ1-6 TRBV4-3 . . CASSRDHLYNSPLHF TGCGCCAGCAGCCGTGATCACTTATATAATTCACCCCTCCACTTT
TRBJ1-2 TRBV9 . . CALTVDRLNYGYTF TGTGCCCTTACAGTGGATAGGCTAAACTATGGCTACACCTTC
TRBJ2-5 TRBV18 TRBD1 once CASSPRQGEAETQYF TGTGCCAGCTCACCCCGACAGGGGGAGGCGGAGACCCAGTACTTC
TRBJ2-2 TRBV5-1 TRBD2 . CASSLTSGIGGELFF TGCGCCAGCAGCTTAACTAGCGGGATCGGCGGGGAGCTGTTTTTT
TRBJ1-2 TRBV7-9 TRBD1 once CASSFGTGDGYTF TGTGCCAGCAGCTTTGGGACAGGGGACGGCTACACCTTC
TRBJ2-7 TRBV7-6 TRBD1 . CASSFGQGDEQYF TGTGCCAGCAGCTTCGGACAGGGGGACGAGCAGTACTTC
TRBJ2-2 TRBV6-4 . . CASRGLRNPFTGELFF TGTGCCAGCAGGGGTTTGAGGAATCCTTTTACCGGGGAGCTGTTTTTT